The 15 T cell receptor beta chains in this list originate from one sample, sequenced in a study of T cell repertoires in cytomegalovirus infection. These receptors have no identified antigens. TCRdb re-called the reads with MiXCR, one entry per CDR3 protein. The table shows approximately 730,000 distinct CDR3 sequences, with about 29% occurring only once. The sample in question was cultured CD8+ T cells from PBMCs, obtained from culture after CMV antigen stimulation. These receptors all stem from a human donor in good health (CMV status not recorded). Some clones in this sample may be carry-over from other donors' samples.

The chain employs TRBV5-1 and TRBJ2-7; TRBD2 matches at 8 bases. Germline CDR1 reads SGHRS; CDR2 reads YFSETQ. The CDR3 runs 16 residues. The junction had 11 bases not matched to a gene; V was cut back by 1 base and J by 5 bases. The CDR3 is CASSLFPGSGADEQYV. CDR3 coding DNA: TGCGCCAGCAGCTTGTTTCCGGGTAGCGGGGCCGACGAGCAGTACGTC.

This clonotype was counted a few times. This chain connects TRBV14 to TRBJ1-1, with D uncertain. The V end lost 0 bases, the J end lost 0 bases, and 8 bases lay between the germline ends. The length of the CDR3 is 15 residues. Germline loops: CDR1 SGHDN, CDR2 FVKESK. The CDR3 DNA reads TGTGCCAGCAGCCAAGATTTCCAGATGAACACTGAAGCTTTCTTT. Translating it yields CASSQDFQMNTEAFF.

This clonotype was counted at least ten times. The chain uses TRBV7-9 and TRBJ2-3, with a tentative D call TRBD1 (6 bases). V was clipped by 5 bases and J by 1 base, with 13 bases between them. This CDR3 has 15 amino acids. Germline CDR1 is SEHNR and CDR2 is FQNEAQ (reference sequence). The CDR3 region is CASSPGTSGTDTQYF. The DNA for the CDR3 is TGTGCCAGCAGCCCTGGGACAAGCGGCACAGATACGCAGTATTTT.

The V and J genes are TRBV7-2 and TRBJ1-4; TRBD1 matches at 10 bases. J lost 5 bases, V lost 5 bases, and 8 bases had no gene match. This CDR3 contains 16 residues. Germline V gene data show CDR1 as SGHTA and CDR2 as FQGNSA. Written as DNA, the CDR3 is TGTGCCAGCAGCACTAGGTGGGGACAGGGGAATGAAAAACTGTTTTTT. Translated: CASSTRWGQGNEKLFF. The whole variable domain, filled in from reference TRBV7-2 and TRBJ1-4, reads GAGVSQSPSNKVTEKGKDVELRCDPISGHTALYWYRQSLGQGLEFLIYFQGNSAPDKSGLPSDRFSAERTGGSVSTLTIQRTQQEDSAVYLCASSTRWGQGNEKLFFGSGTQLSVL.

V is TRBV7-3 and J is TRBJ2-2; TRBD1 is a possible D gene (6 bases). CDR3 length equals 14 residues. V gave up 6 bases and J gave up 4 bases, with 12 bases separating them. The germline V gene has CDR1 SGHTA and CDR2 FQGTGA. CDR3 DNA sequence: TGTGCCAGCAGGGGGGCAAAGCCCACCGGGGAGCTGTTTTTT. Amino acid sequence: CASRGAKPTGELFF.

This clonotype was counted between two and nine times. The chain uses TRBV7-9 and TRBJ1-1, with 7 bases matching TRBD1. CDR3 length: 15 amino acids. Losses at the gene ends were 7 bases for V and 0 bases for J; bases not matched to a gene: 8. Germline CDR1 and CDR2: SEHNR and FQNEAQ (reference sequence). The chain's CDR3 is CASTTRGTVNTEAFF. The CDR3 DNA reads as TGTGCCAGCACCACCCGCGGGACAGTGAACACTGAAGCTTTCTTT.

The V and J genes are TRBV4-1 and TRBJ2-3; tentative D call: TRBD1 (5 bases). The V gene's germline CDR1 is MGHRA and CDR2 YSYEKL. V lost 6 bases and J lost 4, with 14 bases in between. This CDR3 contains 14 residues. CDR3 coding DNA: TGCGCCAGCAGGGCGGAAAGGGGCGCAGATACGCAGTATTTT. Translating it yields CASRAERGADTQYF.

The V and J genes are TRBV4-1 and TRBJ1-5, with D uncertain. CDR1 and CDR2 (germline): MGHRA, YSYEKL. CDR3 size: 16 residues. Between the trimmed V and J ends, which lost 0 bases and 2 bases, there was a span of 11 bases. CDR3 nucleotides: TGCGCCAGCAGCCAAGACGAAGGAGGACGCAATCAGCCCCAGCATTTT. It specifies CASSQDEGGRNQPQHF.

This clonotype was observed a handful of times. The genes are TRBV7-9 and TRBJ1-2, with 8 nucleotides matching TRBD1. The germline CDR1 and CDR2 sequences are SEHNR and FQNEAQ (reference sequence). CDR3 size: 21 residues. V shed 4 bases, J shed 4 bases, and the junction held 26 bases outside the gene matches. CDR3 DNA: TGTGCCAGCAGCTCACCCGGGTTCGGGGACAGGCTTAATTATGAAAGCTATGGCTACACCTTC. Encoded protein: CASSSPGFGDRLNYESYGYTF. Together with reference TRBV7-9 and TRBJ1-2, the CDR3 gives the full variable domain: DTGVSQNPRHKITKRGQNVTFRCDPISEHNRLYWYRQTLGQGPEFLTYFQNEAQLEKSRLLSDRFSAERPKGSFSTLEIQRTEQGDSAMYLCASSSPGFGDRLNYESYGYTFGSGTRLTVV.

This chain uses TRBV5-1 with TRBJ2-1, with 7 nucleotides matching TRBD1. Losses at the gene ends were 4 bases for V and 3 bases for J; bases not matched to a gene: 7. This CDR3 is 15 amino acids long. Per the germline V gene, CDR1 is SGHRS and CDR2 is YFSETQ. CDR3 region: CASSLGQNYYNEQFF. CDR3 in DNA: TGCGCCAGCAGCCTGGGACAGAACTACTACAATGAGCAGTTCTTC.

The chain uses TRBV12-3 or TRBV12-4 and TRBJ2-5; 15 bases map to TRBD2. The CDR3 runs 19 residues. The J segment lost 3 bases and the V segment lost 5 bases, leaving 13 bases of the junction unmatched. Here the CDR3 DNA reads TGTGCCAGCAGTGCCCCCCCCGGGACTAGCGGGGGGCTTGAAGAGACCCAGTACTTC. Translated: CASSAPPGTSGGLEETQYF.

This clonotype appeared a few times. The rearrangement links TRBV7-6 to TRBJ1-2, with 8 nucleotides matching TRBD1. The CDR3 is 15 residues long. V trimming: 3 bases; J trimming: 5 bases; junction bases outside the gene matches: 8. CDR1 is SGHVS, CDR2 FNYEAQ, per germline. CDR3 in DNA: TGTGCCAGCAGCTTTTACGCGGACAGGGAGTATGGCTACACCTTC. Amino acid sequence: CASSFYADREYGYTF.

This clonotype has only a few counts. The genes are TRBV2 and TRBJ2-1; TRBD2 agrees at 10 bases. CDR3 length: 15 amino acids. Germline CDR1 and CDR2: SNHLY and FYNNEI. Trimming took 1 base from V and 5 from J; bases not matched to a gene: 2. The DNA for the CDR3 is TGTGCCAGCAGTGAAGGGCTAGCGGGGGACAATGAGCAGTTCTTC. Amino acid sequence: CASSEGLAGDNEQFF.

V gene TRBV14 combines with J gene TRBJ1-2; 9 nucleotides line up with TRBD1. Germline CDR1 is SGHDN and CDR2 is FVKESK. The J segment lost 5 bases and the V segment lost 3 bases, leaving 10 bases of the junction unmatched. The CDR3 has 16 amino acids. The CDR3 sequence: CASSQIRGGTGYGYTF. DNA of the CDR3: TGTGCCAGCAGCCAGATCCGAGGCGGGACAGGGTATGGCTACACCTTC.

This clonotype was detected ten times or more. J is TRBJ2-2 and V is TRBV7-8; 7 bases map to TRBD2. Trimming removed 5 bases from V and 7 bases from J; junction bases left unmatched: 7. Germline lookup yields CDR1 SGHVS and CDR2 FQNEAQ. This CDR3 has 14 amino acids. CDR3 loop: CASSAPGRDGELFF. The DNA for the CDR3 is TGTGCCAGCAGCGCCCCGGGGAGGGACGGGGAGCTGTTTTTT.